Listed below are T cell receptor beta chains from one sample, sequenced in a study of cytomegalovirus exposure and HLA in healthy donors. Repertoires were generated with immunoSEQ multiplex PCR, while TCRdb's copy carries only in-frame clones and drops some. The table lists about 160,000 clones, roughly 85% of them singletons, with about 1.3% in the top ten. Sequencing was carried out using PBMCs. Receptor source: a man aged 25 to 40 in good health and CMV-seronegative. Both conserved end residues are part of each CDR3. The D gene is left open where the match is weak. For some rows the clone size is stated as once, few or many, or as a class when expanded; others skip it.

V	D	size	J	CDR3	DNA
TRBV7-8	.	once	TRBJ1-4	CASSLVARARSTNEKLFF	TGTGCCAGCAGCTTAGTCGCCAGGGCGAGGTCGACTAATGAAAAACTGTTTTTT
TRBV7-2	TRBD2	.	TRBJ2-7	CASSLGLAGWEQYF	TGTGCCAGCAGCCTCGGACTAGCGGGGTGGGAGCAGTACTTC
TRBV19	.	.	TRBJ1-5	CASTWEGNQPQHF	TGTGCCAGTACCTGGGAGGGCAATCAGCCCCAGCATTTT
TRBV2	TRBD1	.	TRBJ2-7	CASTLEGTGSYEQYF	TGTGCCAGCACACTCGAGGGGACAGGGTCCTACGAGCAGTACTTC
TRBV28	TRBD1	.	TRBJ1-5	CATLEGASNQPQHF	TGTGCCACCCTAGAGGGGGCAAGCAATCAGCCCCAGCATTTT
TRBV2	TRBD1	.	TRBJ2-7	CASRGTGGTGEQYF	TGTGCCAGCAGGGGGACAGGGGGGACGGGCGAGCAGTACTTC
TRBV10-3	TRBD1	once	TRBJ2-7	CATTGNTYEQYF	TGTGCCACGACAGGGAATACCTACGAGCAGTACTTC
TRBV29-1	TRBD2	.	TRBJ2-3	CSSGLAGGTDTQYF	TGCAGCTCGGGACTAGCGGGGGGCACAGATACGCAGTATTTT
TRBV7-9	TRBD1	.	TRBJ2-1	CASSHDRVVSYNEQFF	TGTGCCAGCAGCCATGACAGGGTAGTCTCCTACAATGAGCAGTTCTTC
TRBV27	.	.	TRBJ1-2	CASSLAGSRGYTF	TGTGCCAGCAGTTTAGCAGGGTCTCGCGGCTACACCTTC
TRBV5-8	.	.	TRBJ1-4	CASSPIERLREKLFF	TGTGCCAGCAGCCCGATTGAGAGGCTACGCGAAAAACTGTTTTTT
TRBV29-1	TRBD1	.	TRBJ2-5	CSVVARGLEQYF	TGCAGCGTTGTCGCCAGGGGGCTTGAGCAGTACTTC
TRBV14	.	.	TRBJ2-1	CASSQASHTNEQFF	TGTGCCAGCAGCCAGGCCTCCCACACCAATGAGCAGTTCTTC
TRBV7-9	.	few	TRBJ1-1	CSSSRFTGNTEAFF	TGTTCCAGCAGCCGCTTTACAGGGAACACTGAAGCTTTCTTT
TRBV7-2	.	.	TRBJ1-2	CASSLRDSLRGYTF	TGTGCCAGCAGCTTAAGAGACAGCCTCCGGGGCTACACCTTC
TRBV30	TRBD1	.	TRBJ2-7	CAWSPGQGVHEQYF	TGTGCCTGGAGTCCTGGACAGGGCGTCCACGAGCAGTACTTC
TRBV7-3	.	once	TRBJ2-2	CASSLTGGVTGELFF	TGTGCCAGCAGCTTAACAGGCGGAGTCACCGGGGAGCTGTTTTTT
TRBV11-3	.	.	TRBJ1-1	CASSLALNTEAFF	TGTGCCAGCAGCTTAGCTTTGAACACTGAAGCTTTCTTT
TRBV28	TRBD1	.	TRBJ1-2	CASKEGADYGYTF	TGTGCCAGCAAGGAGGGGGCAGACTATGGCTACACCTTC
TRBV19	.	.	TRBJ1-5	CASSNTGSNQPQHF	TGTGCCAGTAGCAACACAGGGAGCAATCAGCCCCAGCATTTT
TRBV30	.	.	TRBJ2-3	CACGEHTDTQYF	TGTGCCTGCGGGGAACACACAGATACGCAGTATTTT
TRBV5-1	.	once	TRBJ1-6	CASSLDASSYNSPLHF	TGCGCCAGCAGCTTGGACGCTAGCTCCTATAATTCACCCCTCCACTTT
TRBV28	.	.	TRBJ1-3	CASMSAGVPGNTIYF	TGTGCCAGCATGTCCGCGGGGGTACCTGGAAACACCATATATTTT
TRBV6-6	.	.	TRBJ1-1	CASSHKAGVTEAFF	TGTGCCAGCTCCCACAAGGCGGGAGTCACTGAAGCTTTCTTT
TRBV4-3	.	.	TRBJ2-5	CASSQTGGGFQETQYF	TGCGCCAGCAGCCAAACCGGGGGAGGCTTCCAAGAGACCCAGTACTTC
TRBV6-1	.	few	TRBJ1-1	CATQHREEAFF	TGTGCCACCCAACACAGGGAAGAAGCTTTCTTT
TRBV6-4	TRBD1	once	TRBJ1-2	CASSGGTGAAWGYTF	TGTGCCAGCAGTGGAGGGACAGGGGCGGCTTGGGGCTACACCTTC
TRBV28	.	.	TRBJ1-1	CASRVQGKNTEAFF	TGTGCCAGCCGGGTGCAGGGCAAGAACACTGAAGCTTTCTTT
TRBV7-8	TRBD1	.	TRBJ1-5	CASTFGTGHQPQHF	TGTGCCAGCACCTTTGGGACAGGGCATCAGCCCCAGCATTTT
TRBV7-9	TRBD2	.	TRBJ2-3	CASSDNRGLAADTQYF	TGTGCCAGCAGCGATAACAGGGGACTAGCAGCAGATACGCAGTATTTT
TRBV28	TRBD1	.	TRBJ2-3	CASSLYGTGGGTQYF	TGTGCCAGCAGTTTATACGGGACAGGCGGCGGTACGCAGTATTTT
TRBV6-4	.	once	TRBJ2-2	CASSDSDSTTGELFF	TGTGCCAGCAGTGACTCGGACAGCACCACCGGGGAGCTGTTTTTT
TRBV6-5	TRBD1	few	TRBJ1-3	CASSRDRDSGNTIYF	TGTGCCAGCAGCCGTGACAGGGACTCTGGAAACACCATATATTTT